Shown below are 23 T cell receptor beta chains from a single sample sequenced in a study of shared clonotypes between healthy human individuals. Naive CD8 cells comprised CD45RO-negative, CCR7-positively selected cells, excluding terminally differentiated effector memory CD45RA+ cells. The method was immunoSEQ multiplex PCR; TCRdb's version includes in-frame clones alone and lacks a portion of them. The sample includes some 2.1 million clones, about 93% of them seen just once. The specimen sequenced was naive CD8+ T cells from PBMCs. The receptors here all came from a man between 18 and 35 years old in good health. Some clones in this sample may be carry-over from other donors' samples.

The CDR3 region is CASSHPGEGGYIQYF. The CDR3 nucleotides read TGTGCCAGCAGCCACCCCGGGGAGGGTGGGTACATTCAGTACTTC. The chain employs TRBV4-2 and TRBJ2-4, with TRBD2 matching over 7 bases. V was pared by 3 bases and J by 8 bases, with 10 bases of the junction left unmatched. The CDR3 consists of 15 residues. The V gene's germline CDR1 is LGHNA and CDR2 YNFKEQ.

This chain links TRBV6-1 with TRBJ2-1; D uncertain. The germline gives CDR1 MNHNS, CDR2 SASEGT. This CDR3 region has 12 residues. With 6 bases removed from V and 7 bases from J, the gap between germline ends came to 10 bases. The CDR3 region has the DNA TGTGCCAGCAGAAACGCCCGGAATGAGCAGTTCTTC. It translates to CASRNARNEQFF.

This chain joins TRBV7-2 and TRBJ2-5; 10 nucleotides agree with TRBD2. Looked up from germline, CDR1 is SGHTA and CDR2 is FQGNSA. V trimming: 4 bases; J trimming: 3 bases; junction bases outside the gene matches: 14. The CDR3 is 18 amino acids. The CDR3 nucleotides read TGTGCCAGCAGCTCACTAGGGGACCATAGCGGGAGGAAAGAGACCCAGTACTTC. The encoded protein is CASSSLGDHSGRKETQYF.

The CDR3 DNA reads TGTGCCAGCAGTACCTACACCGGGACAGGCAACCTCCATGGCTACACCTTC. Amino acid sequence: CASSTYTGTGNLHGYTF. The chain uses TRBV27 and TRBJ1-2; TRBD1 aligns across 8 bases. Germline V gene sequence: CDR1 MNHEY, CDR2 SMNVEV (reference sequence). The CDR3 runs to 17 residues. Trimming at V came to 5 bases and at J to 6 bases, leaving 17 bases not matched to a gene.

The V and J genes are TRBV10-3 and TRBJ2-4; the match to TRBD1 covers 8 bases. The CDR3 length is 15 residues. Trimming removed 6 bases from V and 0 bases from J; junction bases left unmatched: 4. The germline V gene encodes CDR1 ENHRY and CDR2 SYGVKD. CDR3 coding DNA: TGTGCCATCAGAGCTGACAGGGGAGCCAAAAACATTCAGTACTTC. This encodes CAIRADRGAKNIQYF.

The chain has TRBV14 and TRBJ2-5, with D uncertain. Trimming took off 0 bases at V and 5 bases at J, with 10 bases between the two ends. In germline, CDR1 is SGHDN, CDR2 FVKESK. The length of the CDR3 is 14 residues. The CDR3 nucleotides are TGTGCCAGCAGCCAAGAGCGACGGCTGGAGACCCAGTACTTC. Its protein is CASSQERRLETQYF. The full variable domain, completed using reference TRBV14 and TRBJ2-5, is EAGVTQFPSHSVIEKGQTVTLRCDPISGHDNLYWYRRVMGKEIKFLLHFVKESKQDESGMPNNRFLAERTGGTYSTLKVQPAELEDSGVYFCASSQERRLETQYFGPGTRLLVL.

This clone has ten or more counts. The chain has TRBV5-6 and TRBJ2-5; the D is unclear. Looked up from germline, CDR1 is SGHDT and CDR2 is YYEEEE. CDR3 size: 15 residues. The V end was cut by 4 bases, the J end by 2 bases, with 15 bases between. The CDR3 protein is CASSRWGAKQETQYF. In nucleotides, the CDR3 is TGTGCCAGCAGCCGGTGGGGTGCGAAACAAGAGACCCAGTACTTC.

Only a few counts were recorded for this clone. This rearrangement joins TRBV6-5 to TRBJ1-1; D is unresolved. CDR1 MNHEY and CDR2 SVGAGI come from the germline V gene. The CDR3 runs 12 residues. V was pared by 6 bases and J by 4 bases, with 9 bases between. CDR3 sequence: CASSEAGTEAFF. DNA for the CDR3: TGTGCCAGCAGCGAGGCGGGCACTGAAGCTTTCTTT.

The rearrangement uses TRBV7-9 and TRBJ1-1, with D unclear. The CDR3 is 13 residues long. V lost 1 base and J lost 11, with 14 bases in between. The germline gives CDR1 SEHNR, CDR2 FQNEAQ (reference sequence). The CDR3 DNA sequence: TGTGCCAGCAGCTTAGTGTGGGGAGATAAGGCTTTCTTT. It codes for CASSLVWGDKAFF. The full variable domain, with the rest looked up from reference TRBV7-9 and TRBJ1-1, is DTGVSQNPRHKITKRGQNVTFRCDPISEHNRLYWYRQTLGQGPEFLTYFQNEAQLEKSRLLSDRFSAERPKGSFSTLEIQRTEQGDSAMYLCASSLVWGDKAFFGQGTRLTVV.

The chain is built from TRBV27 and TRBJ2-3, with D possibly being TRBD2 (6 bases). V shed 6 bases and J shed 2 bases, with 15 bases lying between them. The CDR3 sequence is 15 residues long. The germline V gene encodes CDR1 MNHEY and CDR2 SMNVEV (reference sequence). CDR3 sequence: CASRYTSYSTDTQYF. The CDR3 region has the DNA TGTGCCAGCAGGTATACTAGCTACTCCACAGATACGCAGTATTTT.

This chain joins TRBV28 and TRBJ2-4, with D tentatively TRBD1 or TRBD2 (5 bases each). The V gene lost 3 bases and the J gene lost 13 bases, with 13 bases spanning the gap. Germline CDR1 MDHEN, CDR2 SYDVKM. The CDR3 is 12 amino acids. For the CDR3, the DNA is TGTGCCAGCAGTTTCTCCCGGGACGGCCAGTACTTC. Amino acid sequence: CASSFSRDGQYF.

This sequence joins TRBV5-6 and TRBJ2-7; 12 nucleotides line up with TRBD1. V shed 4 bases, J shed 9 bases, and the junction held 14 bases outside the gene matches. Germline V gene sequence: CDR1 SGHDT, CDR2 YYEEEE. The CDR3 is made up of 16 amino acids. CDR3 residues: CASSHETGTGGAWQYF. The CDR3 bases are TGTGCCAGCAGCCATGAAACCGGGACAGGGGGCGCCTGGCAGTACTTC. Drawing the rest from reference TRBV5-6 and TRBJ2-7, the complete variable domain is DAGVTQSPTHLIKTRGQQVTLRCSPKSGHDTVSWYQQALGQGPQFIFQYYEEEERQRGNFPDRFSGHQFPNYSSELNVNALLLGDSALYLCASSHETGTGGAWQYFGPGTRLTVT.

The V gene is TRBV28, the J gene TRBJ2-1; no reliable D call. The length of the CDR3 is 15 residues. V lost 3 bases and J lost 6, with 15 bases in between. CDR1 and CDR2 from the germline V gene are MDHEN and SYDVKM. Written as DNA, the CDR3 is TGTGCCAGCAGTTTCCCCGATCATCCTTTCAATGAGCAGTTCTTC. Its translation is CASSFPDHPFNEQFF.

The rearrangement links TRBV27 to TRBJ2-1; the match to TRBD1 covers 7 bases. V trimming: 6 bases; J trimming: 4 bases; junction bases outside the gene matches: 9. Germline lookup yields CDR1 MNHEY and CDR2 SMNVEV (reference sequence). CDR3 length: 15 residues. CDR3 bases: TGTGCCAGCAGCACTCGGGACAGCCCTTACAATGAGCAGTTCTTC. As protein: CASSTRDSPYNEQFF.

The chain links TRBV27 to TRBJ2-7; no clear D gene. The CDR3 sequence is 14 residues long. Trimming left V 2 bases short and J 3 bases short, with 11 bases between. CDR1 MNHEY and CDR2 SMNVEV come from the germline V gene (reference sequence). CDR3 region: CASSLSYKNYEQYF. The CDR3 DNA is TGTGCCAGCAGTTTAAGTTACAAGAACTACGAGCAGTACTTC.

The sample holds one count of this clone. The chain couples TRBV27 to TRBJ2-1; D is ambiguous. Germline CDR1 reads MNHEY; CDR2 reads SMNVEV (reference sequence). Trimming removed 4 bases at V and 8 bases at J, with 12 bases between. The CDR3 covers 13 residues. This chain's CDR3 is CASSSRYIDEQFF. The CDR3 coding sequence is TGTGCCAGCAGTTCGCGTTATATCGATGAGCAGTTCTTC.

This sequence joins TRBV7-9 and TRBJ2-7; weak D call: TRBD2 (6 bases). CDR3 length: 13 residues. The V gene's germline CDR1 is SEHNR and CDR2 FQNEAQ (reference sequence). Trimming pared 5 bases from V and 4 bases from J, leaving 12 bases between. The CDR3 loop is CASSERDWYEQYF. CDR3 sequence (DNA): TGTGCCAGCAGCGAACGGGACTGGTACGAGCAGTACTTC.

About this clone itself: This same CDR3 is encoded by further DNA sequences in the sample. The chain employs TRBV19 and TRBJ1-5; D unresolved. Germline loops: CDR1 LNHDA, CDR2 SQIVND (reference sequence). Trimming shortened V by 3 bases and J by 7 bases, and 10 bases separated the two germline ends. The CDR3 spans 13 residues. CDR3 region: CASSIWGNQPQHF. As DNA, the CDR3 is TGTGCCAGTAGTATCTGGGGTAACCAGCCCCAGCATTTT.

The CDR3: CASSYSLAGGSYEQYF. The CDR3 nucleotides read TGTGCCAGCAGTTACTCGCTAGCGGGAGGGTCCTACGAGCAGTACTTC. The gene calls are TRBV6-5 and TRBJ2-7, with 12 bases fitting TRBD2. The germline CDR1 and CDR2 sequences are MNHEY and SVGAGI. The CDR3 sequence is 16 residues long. The V and J ends lost 0 bases and 1 base, in that order; junction bases with no gene match: 1.

The gene calls are TRBV5-6 and TRBJ1-1; TRBD1 aligns across 7 bases. Trimming took 3 bases from V and 1 from J; bases not matched to a gene: 6. The CDR3 has 15 residues. Germline-derived CDR1 and CDR2 are SGHDT and YYEEEE. CDR3 amino acids: CASSWDSRRNTEAFF. Here the CDR3 DNA reads TGTGCCAGCAGCTGGGACAGCAGAAGGAACACTGAAGCTTTCTTT.

This chain links TRBV27 with TRBJ2-3; a weak D match, TRBD1 (5 bases). The CDR3 contains 14 residues. The germline V gene has CDR1 MNHEY and CDR2 SMNVEV (reference sequence). V lost 8 bases to trimming and J lost 4 bases, with 16 bases between them. CDR3 residues: CASSPRAPPDTQYF. The CDR3 nucleotides read TGTGCCAGCTCCCCCAGGGCCCCCCCAGATACGCAGTATTTT.

Worth noting for this clone: Other DNA sequences in the sample encode the same CDR3. V gene TRBV6-5 combines with J gene TRBJ2-2; D call uncertain. V was cut by 2 bases and J by 4 bases, with 5 bases left in between. Germline CDR1 and CDR2: MNHEY and SVGAGI. The CDR3 spans 13 residues. The CDR3 here is CASSYRVTGELFF. The CDR3 DNA reads TGTGCCAGCAGTTACAGAGTCACCGGGGAGCTGTTTTTT.

The chain recombines TRBV11-2 with TRBJ2-7, with 11 bases aligning to TRBD2. The CDR3 has 17 amino acids. J lost 6 bases, V lost 1 base, and 11 bases had no gene match. Germline lookup yields CDR1 SGHAT and CDR2 FQNNGV. The CDR3: CASSLGGLLAGVGEQYF. CDR3 nucleotides: TGTGCCAGCAGCTTAGGCGGGTTACTAGCGGGAGTCGGCGAGCAGTACTTC.